Listed below are T cell receptor beta chains from one sample, sequenced in a study of PD-L1 blockade in urothelial cancer. The method was immunoSEQ multiplex PCR; TCRdb's version includes in-frame clones alone and lacks a portion of them. The table shows roughly 51,000 clones, with 79% occurring only once. The input for sequencing was PBMCs, taken around atezolizumab (anti-PD-L1) treatment. The receptors were gathered from a man aged 65 to 79 with urothelial cancer. The CDR3 runs from the conserved cysteine through the conserved F or W. A D gene is named only where the DNA matches it firmly. Only part of the rows carry a size: once, few, many, or a class if the clone is expanded.

d_gene: TRBD1; j_gene: TRBJ2-6; abundance: NA; v_gene: TRBV5-6; CDR3aa: CASSLVGQGRSGANVLTF; CDR3nt: TGTGCCAGCAGCTTGGTGGGACAGGGACGTTCTGGGGCCAACGTCCTGACTTTC
d_gene: TRBD1; j_gene: TRBJ2-1; abundance: once; v_gene: TRBV15; CDR3aa: CATSRESGQGVNEQFF; CDR3nt: TGTGCCACCAGCAGAGAATCGGGACAGGGGGTGAATGAGCAGTTCTTC
d_gene: TRBD1; j_gene: TRBJ1-4; abundance: once; v_gene: TRBV25-1; CDR3aa: CASSDPGTGGAKLFF; CDR3nt: TGTGCCAGCAGTGATCCCGGGACAGGGGGCGCAAAACTGTTTTTT
d_gene: TRBD1; j_gene: TRBJ1-3; abundance: NA; v_gene: TRBV10-3; CDR3aa: CAISGDRVTSGGNTIYF; CDR3nt: TGTGCCATCAGTGGGGACAGGGTAACCTCTGGTGGAAACACCATATATTTT
d_gene: NA; j_gene: TRBJ1-1; abundance: few; v_gene: TRBV15; CDR3aa: CATSRDYQGEAFF; CDR3nt: TGTGCCACCAGCAGAGATTACCAGGGTGAAGCTTTCTTT
d_gene: TRBD1; j_gene: TRBJ1-1; abundance: NA; v_gene: TRBV5-1; CDR3aa: CASSGDRDSKAFF; CDR3nt: TGCGCCAGCAGCGGTGACCGGGACAGTAAAGCTTTCTTT
d_gene: TRBD2; j_gene: TRBJ2-7; abundance: NA; v_gene: TRBV9; CDR3aa: CASSGDSGRAYEQYF; CDR3nt: TGTGCCAGCAGCGGGGATAGCGGGAGGGCCTACGAGCAGTACTTC
d_gene: TRBD2; j_gene: TRBJ2-7; abundance: NA; v_gene: TRBV5-4; CDR3aa: CASSSFSGRAGEQYF; CDR3nt: TGTGCCAGCAGCTCCTTTAGCGGGAGGGCCGGGGAGCAGTACTTC
d_gene: TRBD1; j_gene: TRBJ2-3; abundance: once; v_gene: TRBV10-3; CDR3aa: CAISNRGAADTQYF; CDR3nt: TGTGCCATCAGCAACAGGGGCGCGGCAGATACGCAGTATTTT
d_gene: TRBD2; j_gene: TRBJ2-7; abundance: NA; v_gene: TRBV19; CDR3aa: CASSMRGLAGGEAYEQYF; CDR3nt: TGTGCCAGTAGTATGCGGGGACTAGCGGGGGGTGAGGCCTACGAGCAGTACTTC
d_gene: TRBD2; j_gene: TRBJ2-1; abundance: NA; v_gene: TRBV28; CDR3aa: CASSLTSGTYNEQFF; CDR3nt: TGTGCCAGCAGTTTAACTAGCGGGACTTACAATGAGCAGTTCTTC
d_gene: TRBD2; j_gene: TRBJ2-2; abundance: NA; v_gene: TRBV6-4; CDR3aa: CASSDRTSGRRNTGELFF; CDR3nt: TGTGCCAGCAGTGACCGGACTAGCGGGAGGAGGAACACCGGGGAGCTGTTTTTT
d_gene: NA; j_gene: TRBJ1-1; abundance: NA; v_gene: TRBV2; CDR3aa: CASTFTGMNTEAFF; CDR3nt: TGTGCCAGCACTTTTACAGGGATGAACACTGAAGCTTTCTTT
d_gene: NA; j_gene: TRBJ2-1; abundance: NA; v_gene: TRBV30; CDR3aa: CAWTLTGGNEQFF; CDR3nt: TGTGCCTGGACCCTGACCGGGGGCAATGAGCAGTTCTTC
d_gene: NA; j_gene: TRBJ2-2; abundance: few; v_gene: TRBV2; CDR3aa: CASSQTSLASNTGELFF; CDR3nt: TGTGCCAGCAGTCAAACGTCGCTAGCGTCGAACACCGGGGAGCTGTTTTTT
d_gene: NA; j_gene: TRBJ2-3; abundance: NA; v_gene: TRBV30; CDR3aa: CAWSVGGPQADTQYF; CDR3nt: TGTGCCTGGAGTGTGGGGGGTCCCCAGGCAGATACGCAGTATTTT
d_gene: NA; j_gene: TRBJ2-7; abundance: NA; v_gene: TRBV10-1; CDR3aa: CASSPGYSGEQYF; CDR3nt: TGCGCCAGCAGTCCCGGTTATTCCGGGGAGCAGTACTTC
d_gene: NA; j_gene: TRBJ1-1; abundance: NA; v_gene: TRBV9; CDR3aa: CASSVASGRGTEAFF; CDR3nt: TGTGCCAGCAGCGTAGCTTCAGGGAGGGGCACTGAAGCTTTCTTT
d_gene: NA; j_gene: TRBJ1-1; abundance: NA; v_gene: TRBV7-9; CDR3aa: CATRQSIEAFF; CDR3nt: TGTGCCACCCGACAGAGTATTGAAGCTTTCTTT
d_gene: TRBD1; j_gene: TRBJ1-2; abundance: NA; v_gene: TRBV6-4; CDR3aa: CASSDPSSSTGGVYGYTF; CDR3nt: TGTGCCAGCAGTGACCCCTCCTCTTCGACAGGGGGTGTGTATGGCTACACCTTC
d_gene: TRBD1; j_gene: TRBJ1-1; abundance: NA; v_gene: TRBV10-3; CDR3aa: CAISRGQGNTEAFF; CDR3nt: TGTGCCATCAGTAGGGGACAGGGGAACACTGAAGCTTTCTTT
d_gene: TRBD1; j_gene: TRBJ2-6; abundance: NA; v_gene: TRBV2; CDR3aa: CASSDARGQEGANVLTF; CDR3nt: TGTGCCAGCAGTGACGCCAGGGGGCAGGAGGGGGCCAACGTCCTGACTTTC